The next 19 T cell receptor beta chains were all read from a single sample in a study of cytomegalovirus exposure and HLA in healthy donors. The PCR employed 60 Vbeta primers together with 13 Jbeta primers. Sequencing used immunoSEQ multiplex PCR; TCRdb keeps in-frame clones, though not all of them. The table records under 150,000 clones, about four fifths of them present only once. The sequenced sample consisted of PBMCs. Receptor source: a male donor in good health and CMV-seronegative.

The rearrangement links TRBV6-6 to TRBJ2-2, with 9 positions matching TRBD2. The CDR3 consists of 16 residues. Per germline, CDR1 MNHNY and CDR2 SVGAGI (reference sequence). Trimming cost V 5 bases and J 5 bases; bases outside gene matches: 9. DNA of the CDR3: TGTGCCAGCAGTACCGGGGTAGCGGGGGTGACCGGGGAGCTGTTTTTT. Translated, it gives CASSTGVAGVTGELFF.

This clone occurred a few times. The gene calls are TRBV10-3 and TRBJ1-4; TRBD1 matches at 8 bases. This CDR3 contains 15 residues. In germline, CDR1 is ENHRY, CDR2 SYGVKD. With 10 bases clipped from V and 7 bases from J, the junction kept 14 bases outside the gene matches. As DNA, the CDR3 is TGTGCCACCAATCCCGGACAGGGTATGGGTGAAAAACTGTTTTTT. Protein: CATNPGQGMGEKLFF.

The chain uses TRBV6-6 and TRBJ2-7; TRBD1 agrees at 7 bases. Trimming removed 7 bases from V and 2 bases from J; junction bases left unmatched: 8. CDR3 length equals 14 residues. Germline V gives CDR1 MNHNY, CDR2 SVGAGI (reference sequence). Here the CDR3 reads CASTQTGITYEQYF. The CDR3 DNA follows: TGTGCCAGCACCCAGACAGGGATAACCTACGAGCAGTACTTC.

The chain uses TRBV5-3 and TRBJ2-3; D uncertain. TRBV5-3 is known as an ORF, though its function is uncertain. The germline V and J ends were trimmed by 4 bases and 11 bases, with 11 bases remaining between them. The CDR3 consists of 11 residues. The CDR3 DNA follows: TGTGCCAGAAGCGGCTTTAACGAGCAGTATTTT. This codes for CARSGFNEQYF.

For the CDR3, the DNA is TGCGCCAGCAGCCCTATGGGCGGGGGGATCCAAGAGACCCAGTACTTC. The encoded protein is CASSPMGGGIQETQYF. This sequence joins TRBV5-1 and TRBJ2-5; 8 nucleotides agree with TRBD2. CDR3 length equals 16 residues. Losses at the gene ends were 4 bases for V and 1 base for J; bases not matched to a gene: 9. Germline V gene data show CDR1 as SGHRS and CDR2 as YFSETQ.

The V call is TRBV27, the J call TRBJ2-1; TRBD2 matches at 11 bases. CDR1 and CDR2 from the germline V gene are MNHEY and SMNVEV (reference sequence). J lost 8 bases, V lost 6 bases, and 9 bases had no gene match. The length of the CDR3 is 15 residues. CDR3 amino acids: CASSSYSGGADEQFF. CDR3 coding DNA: TGTGCCAGCAGCTCTTATAGCGGGGGGGCTGATGAGCAGTTCTTC.

As DNA, the CDR3 is TGTGCCAGTAGTAGAGGACAGGGGGAAGGGGGCTACACCTTC. It codes for CASSRGQGEGGYTF. The chain employs TRBV19 and TRBJ1-2; TRBD1 agrees at 10 bases. This CDR3 contains 14 residues. The V segment lost 4 bases and the J segment 8 bases; nucleotides outside the gene matches: 7. CDR1 and CDR2 from the germline V gene are LNHDA and SQIVND (reference sequence).

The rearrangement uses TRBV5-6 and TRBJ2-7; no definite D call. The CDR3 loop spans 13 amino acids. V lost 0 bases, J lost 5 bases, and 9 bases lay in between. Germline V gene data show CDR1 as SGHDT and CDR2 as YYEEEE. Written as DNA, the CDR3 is TGTGCCAGCAGCTTGGGCTCTACCGACGAGCAGTACTTC. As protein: CASSLGSTDEQYF. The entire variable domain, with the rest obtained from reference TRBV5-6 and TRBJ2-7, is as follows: DAGVTQSPTHLIKTRGQQVTLRCSPKSGHDTVSWYQQALGQGPQFIFQYYEEEERQRGNFPDRFSGHQFPNYSSELNVNALLLGDSALYLCASSLGSTDEQYFGPGTRLTVT.

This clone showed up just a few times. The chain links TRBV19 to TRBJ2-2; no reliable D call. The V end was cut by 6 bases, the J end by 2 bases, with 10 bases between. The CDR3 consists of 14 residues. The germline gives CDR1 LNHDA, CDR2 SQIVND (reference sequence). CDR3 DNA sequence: TGTGCCAGTAGCGTAAGACACAACACCGGGGAGCTGTTTTTT. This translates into CASSVRHNTGELFF.

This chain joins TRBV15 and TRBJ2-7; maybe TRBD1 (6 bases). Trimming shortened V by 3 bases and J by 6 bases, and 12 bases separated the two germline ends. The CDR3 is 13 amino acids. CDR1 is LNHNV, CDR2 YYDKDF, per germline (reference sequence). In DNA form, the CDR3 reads TGTGCCACCAGCAGGATCGACAGGTCCGAGCAGTACTTC. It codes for CATSRIDRSEQYF.

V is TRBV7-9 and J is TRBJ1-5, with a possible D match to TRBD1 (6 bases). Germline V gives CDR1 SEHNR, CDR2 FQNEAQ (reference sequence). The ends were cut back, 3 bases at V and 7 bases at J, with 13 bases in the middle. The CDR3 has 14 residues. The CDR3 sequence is CASSLDSGGQPQHF. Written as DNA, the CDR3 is TGTGCCAGCAGCTTGGACAGTGGAGGCCAGCCCCAGCATTTT.

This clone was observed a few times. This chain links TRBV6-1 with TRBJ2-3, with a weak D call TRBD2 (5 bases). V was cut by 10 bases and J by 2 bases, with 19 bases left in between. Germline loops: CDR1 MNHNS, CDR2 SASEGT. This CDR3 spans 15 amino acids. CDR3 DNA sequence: TGTGCCACCTCAGGAGGCTCCCTCCACACAGATACGCAGTATTTT. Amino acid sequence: CATSGGSLHTDTQYF.

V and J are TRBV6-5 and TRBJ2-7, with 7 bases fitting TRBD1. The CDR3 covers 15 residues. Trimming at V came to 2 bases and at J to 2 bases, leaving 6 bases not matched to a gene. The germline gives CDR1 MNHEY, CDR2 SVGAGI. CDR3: CASSYQQGRPYEQYF. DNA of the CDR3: TGTGCCAGCAGTTACCAACAGGGGAGACCCTACGAGCAGTACTTC.

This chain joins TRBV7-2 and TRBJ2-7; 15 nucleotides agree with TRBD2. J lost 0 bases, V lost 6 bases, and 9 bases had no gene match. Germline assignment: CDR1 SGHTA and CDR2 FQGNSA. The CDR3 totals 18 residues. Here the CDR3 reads CASRGAGTSGGSSYEQYF. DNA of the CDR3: TGTGCCAGCAGAGGGGCCGGGACTAGCGGGGGGAGCTCCTACGAGCAGTACTTC.

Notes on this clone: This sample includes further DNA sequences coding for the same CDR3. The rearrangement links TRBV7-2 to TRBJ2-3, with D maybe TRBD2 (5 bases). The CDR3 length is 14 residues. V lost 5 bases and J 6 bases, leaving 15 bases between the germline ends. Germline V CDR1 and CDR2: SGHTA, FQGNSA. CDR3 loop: CASSRGLNTDTQYF. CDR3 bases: TGTGCCAGCAGCCGCGGACTCAACACGGATACGCAGTATTTT.

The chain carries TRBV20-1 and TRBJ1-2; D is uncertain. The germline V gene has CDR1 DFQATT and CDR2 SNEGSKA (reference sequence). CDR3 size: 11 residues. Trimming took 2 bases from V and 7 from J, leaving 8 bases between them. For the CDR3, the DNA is TGCAGTGCTAGACGCGGGTCTGGCTACACCTTC. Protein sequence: CSARRGSGYTF.

The CDR3 loop reads CASSPSAREGGNTIYF. The CDR3 DNA reads TGTGCCAGCTCACCGTCCGCCAGGGAAGGTGGAAACACCATATATTTT. The chain links TRBV18 to TRBJ1-3, with D maybe TRBD1 (5 bases). CDR1 is KGHSH and CDR2 is LQKENI in the germline V gene. Trimming took off 3 bases at V and 3 bases at J, with 15 bases between the two ends. The CDR3 has 16 residues. The variable domain in full, with the rest retrieved from reference TRBV18 and TRBJ1-3, is NAGVMQNPRHLVRRRGQEARLRCSPMKGHSHVYWYRQLPEEGLKFMVYLQKENIIDESGMPKERFSAEFPKEGPSILRIQQVVRGDSAAYFCASSPSAREGGNTIYFGEGSWLTVV.

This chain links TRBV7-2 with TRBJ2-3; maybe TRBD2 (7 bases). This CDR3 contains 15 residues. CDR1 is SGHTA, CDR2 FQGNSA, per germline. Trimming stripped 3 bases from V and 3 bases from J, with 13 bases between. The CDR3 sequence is CASSLGGTQTDTQYF. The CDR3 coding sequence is TGTGCCAGCAGCTTGGGAGGGACACAAACAGATACGCAGTATTTT.

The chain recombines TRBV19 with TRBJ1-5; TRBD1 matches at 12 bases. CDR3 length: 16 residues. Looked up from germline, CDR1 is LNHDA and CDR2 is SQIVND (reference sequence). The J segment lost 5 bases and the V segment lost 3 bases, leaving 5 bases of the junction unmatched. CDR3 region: CASSIPGQGAYQPQHF. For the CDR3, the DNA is TGTGCCAGTAGTATCCCGGGACAGGGGGCCTATCAGCCCCAGCATTTT.